This T cell receptor beta chain was recovered during a study of blood T cell repertoires in COVID-19. In the study overall: The cDNA or gDNA used as material had been derived from T cells, B-cell-depleted T cells, or PBMCs.

Original processing methods: Estimates of nucleated cell counts were drawn from the amplification of reference gene primers. Profiling relied on immunoSEQ multiplex PCR, and the TCRdb table lists in-frame clones only, not all of them. V and J calls and clone size are those listed in that table; D and trimming were worked out from the DNA. The sample contains some 300,000 clones, roughly 86% of which appear only once. The CDR3 is 15 residues long. V lost 7 bases and J lost 4, with 18 bases in between. The germline CDR1 and CDR2 sequences are MNHNY and SVGAGI (reference sequence). The source is a woman younger than 45 who had recovered from COVID-19. The material sequenced was PBMCs or T cells enriched from blood (not recorded which). The V call is TRBV6-6, the J call TRBJ2-3; a weak D match, TRBD1 (5 bases). CDR3 sequence: CASNPSGRVADTQYF. In DNA, the CDR3 is TGTGCCAGCAACCCGAGTGGCAGGGTGGCAGATACGCAGTATTTT.